These T cell receptor beta chains were read from a single sample in a study of blood T cell repertoires in COVID-19. Clones were sequenced by immunoSEQ multiplex PCR, and TCRdb holds only the in-frame ones, with some missing. The table records 100,000 to 150,000 clones, more than 75% of them present only once. The sequenced sample was peripheral blood. Source of these receptors: a man aged 50 to 60 with active COVID-19. Each CDR3 is given with its conserved first and last residue. D genes are given only for firm matches. Expanded clones get a size class; other rows say once, few or many, or leave the size out.

- - TRBJ2-7 TRBV28 TGTGCCAGCAGTCCCGGGACAATCTACGAGCAGTACTTC CASSPGTIYEQYF
- - TRBJ1-1 TRBV7-9 TGTGCCAGCAGCTTAGTAGATATGAGGACTGAAGCTTTCTTT CASSLVDMRTEAFF
- - TRBJ2-1 TRBV7-7 TGTGCCAGCAGCCATACTCTCAACAATGAGCAGTTCTTC CASSHTLNNEQFF
TRBD2 - TRBJ2-5 TRBV11-3 TGTGCCAGCACCCGGCGGGGGGCTGAAGAGACCCAGTACTTC CASTRRGAEETQYF
- - TRBJ2-3 TRBV7-9 TGTGCCAGCAGCTTGGATATGGGCGGGAGCACAGATACGCAGTATTTT CASSLDMGGSTDTQYF
- - TRBJ1-4 TRBV5-4 TGTGCCAGCAGCTTCGGAGGAGCAACTAATGAAAAACTGTTTTTT CASSFGGATNEKLFF
TRBD2 - TRBJ2-1 TRBV9 TGTGCCAGCAGTCGGGGACTAGCGGGAGAGGTTGAGCAGTTCTTC CASSRGLAGEVEQFF
- - TRBJ1-1 TRBV29-1 TGCAGCGTCCGGGACGCCGGGGGGACTGAAGCTTTCTTT CSVRDAGGTEAFF
- - TRBJ2-5 TRBV6-2/TRBV6-3 TGTGCCAGCAGCAACAACCAAGAGACCCAGTACTTC CASSNNQETQYF
- - TRBJ2-2 TRBV5-1 TGCGCCAGCAGCTTCTCCACCGGGGAGCTGTTTTTT CASSFSTGELFF
TRBD1 - TRBJ2-1 TRBV24-1 TGTGCCACCAGTGACCTCCGGGACAGGGGCAATGAGCAGTTCTTC CATSDLRDRGNEQFF
- - TRBJ1-1 TRBV19 TGTGCCAGTAATCGGAACACTGAAGCTTTCTTT CASNRNTEAFF
- - TRBJ1-5 TRBV2 TGTGCCAGCAGCCTATATAGCAATCAGCCCCAGCATTTT CASSLYSNQPQHF
- - TRBJ2-1 TRBV5-5 TGTGCCAGCAGCTTGGACCTACCTTCATACAATGAGCAGTTCTTC CASSLDLPSYNEQFF
TRBD1 once TRBJ2-2 TRBV5-1 TGCGCCAGCACGGGGACAGGGGGCCTCAGCACCGGGGAGCTGTTTTTT CASTGTGGLSTGELFF
TRBD2 - TRBJ2-5 TRBV2 TGTGCCAGCAGTGAAGGGGGGGGGCAAGAGACCCAGTACTTC CASSEGGGQETQYF
- - TRBJ1-2 TRBV12-3/TRBV12-4 TGTGCCAGCAGGCCAATGTGGGGCAAAGGCTACACCTTC CASRPMWGKGYTF
- - TRBJ1-3 TRBV2 TGTGCCAGCTCGGGGGGCGCCTACACCATATATTTT CASSGGAYTIYF
- - TRBJ2-3 TRBV6-2/TRBV6-3 TGTGCCAGCAGTCACACAGATACGCAGTATTTT CASSHTDTQYF
- - TRBJ1-2 TRBV11-1 TGTGCCAGCAGCTTCAACAACGGAGACTATGGCTACACCTTC CASSFNNGDYGYTF
- - TRBJ2-3 TRBV6-5 TGTGCCAGCAGCGGGAGCACAGATACGCAGTATTTT CASSGSTDTQYF
- once TRBJ2-5 TRBV21-1 TGTGCCAGCAGCAAAGGGAGAGTAGAGACCCAGTACTTC CASSKGRVETQYF
- - TRBJ1-2 TRBV12-3/TRBV12-4 TGTGCCAGCAGTTTCCTGGGGGCTCCAGGCTACACCTTC CASSFLGAPGYTF
- - TRBJ2-7 TRBV7-2 TGTGCCAGCAGCCTTTCGGGCTACGAGCAGTACTTC CASSLSGYEQYF
TRBD1 once TRBJ1-1 TRBV5-5 TGTGCCAGCAGCCTGGGACAGGTACCGAACACTGAAGCTTTCTTT CASSLGQVPNTEAFF
- - TRBJ2-3 TRBV11-2 TGTGCCAGCAGCTCGACAGGATACCTCAGCACAGATACGCAGTATTTT CASSSTGYLSTDTQYF
TRBD2 - TRBJ2-1 TRBV4-1 TGCGCCAGCAGCCAAGAGGTGGCGGGGGGAAGCTCCTACAATGAGCAGTTCTTC CASSQEVAGGSSYNEQFF
TRBD2 - TRBJ2-1 TRBV7-2 TGTGCCAGCAGCTTATCTAGCGGGGAGTTCAATGAGCAGTTCTTC CASSLSSGEFNEQFF
TRBD1 - TRBJ1-2 TRBV6-5 TGTGCCAGCAGGATAACAGGGGATGGCTACACCTTC CASRITGDGYTF
- - TRBJ2-2 TRBV7-8 TGTGCCAGCAGCCCCCAGTTTATACGGGAGAGTCGGGCCGGGGAGCTGTTTTTT CASSPQFIRESRAGELFF
- - TRBJ2-1 TRBV19 TGTGCCAGTACCCCGACTATAATCTACAATGAGCAGTTCTTC CASTPTIIYNEQFF
- - TRBJ1-6 TRBV5-1 TGCGCCAGCAGCTTGGAACAGAACGGTTCACCCCTCCACTTT CASSLEQNGSPLHF
TRBD2 - TRBJ2-5 TRBV5-6 TGTGCCAGCAGCTTGTACTGGACTAGCGGGAGGACGGTAGAGACCCAGTACTTC CASSLYWTSGRTVETQYF
- - TRBJ2-3 TRBV7-6 TGTGCCAGCAGCTTTTCGGCTAGTCTGAAAGATACGCAGTATTTT CASSFSASLKDTQYF
- - TRBJ2-1 TRBV11-3 TGTGCCTCGCTCCGGAAGTTCTGGCGGGGAGGGGGAAATGAGCAGTTCTTC CASLRKFWRGGGNEQFF
TRBD2 - TRBJ2-1 TRBV4-2 TGTGCCAGCAGCCAAGATTACGGGCTAGCGGGGAACAATGAGCAGTTCTTC CASSQDYGLAGNNEQFF
TRBD1 - TRBJ2-1 TRBV19 TGTGCCAGTAGTATGGACAGGATTGGCAATGAGCAGTTCTTC CASSMDRIGNEQFF
- - TRBJ1-1 TRBV15 TGTGCCACCAGCAGAGGCCAGGAGGGGAGGAACACTGAAGCTTTCTTT CATSRGQEGRNTEAFF
- - TRBJ2-5 TRBV7-2 TGTGCCAGCAGCCGCCGGAGCCCTGGGGAGACCCAGTACTTC CASSRRSPGETQYF
TRBD2 - TRBJ2-1 TRBV5-1 TGCGCCAGCAGCCTCAGGGCGGGGGACTTCACCAATGAGCAGTTCTTC CASSLRAGDFTNEQFF
TRBD1 - TRBJ1-4 TRBV11-2 TGTGCCAGCAGCTTAATAGGGACAGGGGGCAATGAAAAACTGTTTTTT CASSLIGTGGNEKLFF
TRBD1 - TRBJ2-1 TRBV5-1 TGCGCCAGCAGCTTGGAAGGACAGGGGGCGTTGGATAATGAGCAGTTCTTC CASSLEGQGALDNEQFF
TRBD2 - TRBJ2-2 TRBV27 TGTGCCAGCAGTAATAGCGGGGGGGGCACCGGGGAGCTGTTTTTT CASSNSGGGTGELFF
- - TRBJ1-1 TRBV12-5 TGTGCTAGTGGTTTGGAGGGGGAGGCTTTCTTT CASGLEGEAFF
TRBD2 - TRBJ2-3 TRBV7-3 TGTGCCAGCAGCTTAAGAATAGGTCGAGGAACTAGCGGGGGATCCCGGAAAAGTGGGGATACGCAGTATTTT CASSLRIGRGTSGGSRKSGDTQYF
TRBD1 - TRBJ1-2 TRBV11-2 TGTGCCAGCAGCCAAGACAGGGGGCACTACTATGGCTACACCTTC CASSQDRGHYYGYTF